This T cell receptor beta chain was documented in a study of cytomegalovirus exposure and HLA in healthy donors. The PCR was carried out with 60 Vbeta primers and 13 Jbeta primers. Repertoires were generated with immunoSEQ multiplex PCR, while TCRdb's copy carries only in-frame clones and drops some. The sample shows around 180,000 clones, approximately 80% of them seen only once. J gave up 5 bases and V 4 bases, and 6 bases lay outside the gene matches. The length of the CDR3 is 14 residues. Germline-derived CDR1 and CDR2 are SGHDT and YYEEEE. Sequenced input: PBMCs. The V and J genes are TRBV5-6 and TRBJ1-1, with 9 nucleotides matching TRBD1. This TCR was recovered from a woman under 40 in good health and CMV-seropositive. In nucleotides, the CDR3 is TGTGCCAGCAGCCCAGGGACAGGGACGACTGAAGCTTTCTTT. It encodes CASSPGTGTTEAFF.